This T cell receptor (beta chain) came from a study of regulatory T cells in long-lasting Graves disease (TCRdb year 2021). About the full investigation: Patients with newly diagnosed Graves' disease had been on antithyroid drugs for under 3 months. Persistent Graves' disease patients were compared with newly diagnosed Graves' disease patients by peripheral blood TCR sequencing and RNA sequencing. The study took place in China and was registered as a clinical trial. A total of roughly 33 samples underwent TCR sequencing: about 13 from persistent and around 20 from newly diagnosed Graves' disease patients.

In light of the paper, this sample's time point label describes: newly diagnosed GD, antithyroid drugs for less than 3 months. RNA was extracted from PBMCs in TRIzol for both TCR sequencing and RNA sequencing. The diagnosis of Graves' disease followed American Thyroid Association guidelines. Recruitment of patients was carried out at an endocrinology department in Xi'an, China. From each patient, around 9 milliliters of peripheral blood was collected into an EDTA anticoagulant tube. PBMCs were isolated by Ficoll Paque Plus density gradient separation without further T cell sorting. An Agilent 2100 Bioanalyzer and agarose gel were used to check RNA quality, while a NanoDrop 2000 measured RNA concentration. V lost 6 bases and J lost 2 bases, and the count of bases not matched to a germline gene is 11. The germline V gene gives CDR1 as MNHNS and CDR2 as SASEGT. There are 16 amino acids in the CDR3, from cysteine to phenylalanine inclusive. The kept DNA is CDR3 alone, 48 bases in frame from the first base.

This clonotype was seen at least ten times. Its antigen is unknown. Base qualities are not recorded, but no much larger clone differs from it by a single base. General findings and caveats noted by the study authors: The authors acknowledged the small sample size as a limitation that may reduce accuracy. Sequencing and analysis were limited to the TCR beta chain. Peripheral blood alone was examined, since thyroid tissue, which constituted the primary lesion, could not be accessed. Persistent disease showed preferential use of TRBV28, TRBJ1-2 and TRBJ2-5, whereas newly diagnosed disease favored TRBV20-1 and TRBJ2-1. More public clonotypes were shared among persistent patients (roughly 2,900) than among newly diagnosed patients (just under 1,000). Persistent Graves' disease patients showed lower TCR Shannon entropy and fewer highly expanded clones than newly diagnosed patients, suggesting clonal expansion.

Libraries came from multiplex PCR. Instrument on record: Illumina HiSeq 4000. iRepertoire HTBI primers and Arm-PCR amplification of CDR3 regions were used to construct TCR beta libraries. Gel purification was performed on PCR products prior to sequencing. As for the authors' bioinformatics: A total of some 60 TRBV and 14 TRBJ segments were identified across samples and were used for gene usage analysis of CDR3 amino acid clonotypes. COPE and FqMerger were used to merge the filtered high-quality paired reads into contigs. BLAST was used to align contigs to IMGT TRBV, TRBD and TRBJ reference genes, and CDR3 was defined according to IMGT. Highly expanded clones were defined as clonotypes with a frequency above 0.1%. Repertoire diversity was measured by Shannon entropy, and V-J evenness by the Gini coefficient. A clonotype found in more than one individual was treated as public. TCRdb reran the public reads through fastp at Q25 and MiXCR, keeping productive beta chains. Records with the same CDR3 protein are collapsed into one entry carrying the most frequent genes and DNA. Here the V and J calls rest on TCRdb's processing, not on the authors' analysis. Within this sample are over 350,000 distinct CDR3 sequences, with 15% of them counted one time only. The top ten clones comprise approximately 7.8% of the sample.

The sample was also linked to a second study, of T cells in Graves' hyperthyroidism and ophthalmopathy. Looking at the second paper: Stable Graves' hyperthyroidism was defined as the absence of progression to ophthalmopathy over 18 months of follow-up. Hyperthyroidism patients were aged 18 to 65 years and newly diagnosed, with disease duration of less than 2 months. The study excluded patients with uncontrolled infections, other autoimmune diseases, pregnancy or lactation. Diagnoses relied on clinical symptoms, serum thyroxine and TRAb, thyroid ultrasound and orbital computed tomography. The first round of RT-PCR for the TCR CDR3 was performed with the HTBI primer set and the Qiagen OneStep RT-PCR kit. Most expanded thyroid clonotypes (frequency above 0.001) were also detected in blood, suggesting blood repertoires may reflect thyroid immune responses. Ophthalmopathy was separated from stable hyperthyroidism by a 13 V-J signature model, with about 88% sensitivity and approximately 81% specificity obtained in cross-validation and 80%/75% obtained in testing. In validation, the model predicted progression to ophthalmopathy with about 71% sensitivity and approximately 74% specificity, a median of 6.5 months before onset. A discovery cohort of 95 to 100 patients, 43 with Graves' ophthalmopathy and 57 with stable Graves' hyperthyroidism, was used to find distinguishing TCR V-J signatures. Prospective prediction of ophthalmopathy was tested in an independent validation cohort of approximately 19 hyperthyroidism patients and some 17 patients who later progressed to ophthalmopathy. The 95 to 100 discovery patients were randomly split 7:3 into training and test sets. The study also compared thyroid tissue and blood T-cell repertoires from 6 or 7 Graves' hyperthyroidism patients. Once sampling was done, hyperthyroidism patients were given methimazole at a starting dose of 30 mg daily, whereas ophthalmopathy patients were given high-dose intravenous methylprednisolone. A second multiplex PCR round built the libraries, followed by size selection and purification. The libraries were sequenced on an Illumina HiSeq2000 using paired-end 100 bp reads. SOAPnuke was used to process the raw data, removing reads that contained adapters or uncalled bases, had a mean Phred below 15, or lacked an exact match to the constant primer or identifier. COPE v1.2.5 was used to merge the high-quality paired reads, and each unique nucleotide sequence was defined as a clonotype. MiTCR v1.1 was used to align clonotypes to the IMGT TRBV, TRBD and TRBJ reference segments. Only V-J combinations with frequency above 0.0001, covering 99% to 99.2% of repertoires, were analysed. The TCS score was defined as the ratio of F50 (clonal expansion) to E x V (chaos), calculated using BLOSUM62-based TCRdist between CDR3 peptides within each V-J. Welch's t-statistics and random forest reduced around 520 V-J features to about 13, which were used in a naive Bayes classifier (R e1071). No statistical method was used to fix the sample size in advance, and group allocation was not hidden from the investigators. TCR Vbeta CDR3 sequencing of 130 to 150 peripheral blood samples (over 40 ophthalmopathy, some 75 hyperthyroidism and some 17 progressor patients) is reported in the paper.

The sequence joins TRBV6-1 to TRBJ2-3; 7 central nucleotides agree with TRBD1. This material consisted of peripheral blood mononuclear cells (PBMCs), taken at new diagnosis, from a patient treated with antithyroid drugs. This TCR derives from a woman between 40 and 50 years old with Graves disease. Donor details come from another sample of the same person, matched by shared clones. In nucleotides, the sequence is TGTGCCAGCAGACTACTTGGACAGGCCAACACAGATACGCAGTATTTT. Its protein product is CASRLLGQANTDTQYF.